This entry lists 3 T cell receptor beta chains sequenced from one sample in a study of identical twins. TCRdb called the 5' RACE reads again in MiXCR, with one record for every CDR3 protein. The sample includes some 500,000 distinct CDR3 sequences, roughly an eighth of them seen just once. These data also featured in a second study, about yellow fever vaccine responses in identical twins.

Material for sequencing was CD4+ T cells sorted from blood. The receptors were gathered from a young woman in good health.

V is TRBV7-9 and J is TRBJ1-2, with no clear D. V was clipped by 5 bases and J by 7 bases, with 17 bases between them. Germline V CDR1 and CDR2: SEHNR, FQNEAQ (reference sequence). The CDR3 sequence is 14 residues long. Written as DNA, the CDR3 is TGTGCCAGCAGCCAAGATTTTTGGAAGCCTGGCTACACCTTC. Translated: CASSQDFWKPGYTF.

As DNA, the CDR3 is TGTGCCATCCGGGGGGCAGGGGTTGATCAGCCCCAGCATTTT. Its translation is CAIRGAGVDQPQHF. The rearrangement joins TRBV10-3 to TRBJ1-5; maybe TRBD1 (6 bases). CDR3 length: 14 amino acids. Germline loops: CDR1 ENHRY, CDR2 SYGVKD. Between the trimmed V and J ends, which lost 8 bases and 5 bases, there was a span of 16 bases.

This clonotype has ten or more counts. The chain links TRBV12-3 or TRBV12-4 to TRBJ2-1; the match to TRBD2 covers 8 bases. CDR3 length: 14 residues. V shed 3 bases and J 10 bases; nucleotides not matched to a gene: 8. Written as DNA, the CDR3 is TGTGCCAGCAGTTTCCGGGGGGGCCCCACAGAGCAGTTCTTC. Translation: CASSFRGGPTEQFF.